Presented here are 18 T cell receptor beta chains from one specimen sequenced in a study of shared clonotypes between healthy human individuals. The table came from immunoSEQ multiplex PCR; TCRdb's copy has only in-frame clones and leaves some out. The data contain around 1.5 million clones, 95% to 99% of them singletons. The specimen was naive CD4+ T cells sorted from blood. Subset defined: CD45RA+ positively selected. The receptors shown here come from a man aged 25-40 years in good health.

The CDR3 region is CASSSYRDRSSYEQYF. The CDR3 bases are TGCGCCAGCAGCTCGTACCGGGACAGAAGTTCCTACGAGCAGTACTTC. The chain uses TRBV5-1 and TRBJ2-7; 7 bases align to TRBD1. The CDR3 is 16 amino acids. Germline V CDR1 and CDR2: SGHRS, YFSETQ. With V trimmed by 3 bases and J by 1 base, 10 bases remained unmatched.

V and J are TRBV18 and TRBJ2-6; no definite D call. The CDR3 length is 13 residues. Trimming took 7 bases from V and 1 from J, leaving 5 bases between them. Germline V CDR1 and CDR2: KGHSH, LQKENI. This chain's CDR3 is CASFGSGANVLTF. CDR3 bases: TGTGCCAGCTTTGGGTCTGGGGCCAACGTCCTGACTTTC.

The chain joins TRBV25-1 to TRBJ1-2, with 10 positions matching TRBD1. Trimming at V came to 3 bases and at J to 6 bases, leaving 4 bases not matched to a gene. Germline lookup yields CDR1 MGHDK and CDR2 SYGVNS. CDR3 size: 14 residues. DNA for the CDR3: TGTGCCAGCAGTGACCAGACAGGGGGCCATGGCTACACCTTC. This sequence encodes CASSDQTGGHGYTF.

This clone came up once. This sequence joins TRBV28 and TRBJ2-7, with D tentatively TRBD1 or TRBD2 (5 bases each). Germline V gene sequence: CDR1 MDHEN, CDR2 SYDVKM. With 6 bases removed from V and 2 bases from J, the gap between germline ends came to 14 bases. CDR3 length equals 14 residues. CDR3 amino acids: CASRRDGLPYEQYF. The CDR3 DNA sequence: TGTGCCAGCAGAAGGGACGGATTACCCTACGAGCAGTACTTC.

The chain couples TRBV18 to TRBJ2-5; 7 bases are shared with TRBD1. The germline CDR1 and CDR2 sequences are KGHSH and LQKENI. The CDR3 runs to 17 residues. Germline trimming cut 3 bases from V and 2 bases from J; bases unmatched to any gene: 12. The chain's CDR3 is CASSPTLKGARQETQYF. CDR3 DNA sequence: TGTGCCAGCTCACCGACTCTCAAGGGGGCGCGACAAGAGACCCAGTACTTC.

The rearrangement uses TRBV28 and TRBJ1-2; the D gene is possibly TRBD1 (5 bases). Germline CDR1 reads MDHEN; CDR2 reads SYDVKM. V lost 6 bases, J lost 10 bases, and 15 bases lay in between. The CDR3 length is 12 residues. CDR3 DNA sequence: TGTGCCAGCAGCTCCCCGTGGGGGTCCTACACCTTC. This sequence encodes CASSSPWGSYTF.

This clone has a single count. This chain joins TRBV2 and TRBJ2-1, with a tentative D call TRBD2 (5 bases). Trimming removed 6 bases at V and 9 bases at J, with 12 bases between. Germline V gene lookup returns CDR1 SNHLY and CDR2 FYNNEI. This CDR3 region has 12 residues. CDR3 coding DNA: TGTGCCAGCAGGGATCCTAGCAGTGAGCAGTTCTTC. This sequence encodes CASRDPSSEQFF. Full variable domain (rest looked up from reference TRBV2 and TRBJ2-1): EPEVTQTPSHQVTQMGQEVILRCVPISNHLYFYWYRQILGQKVEFLVSFYNNEISEKSEIFDDQFSVERPDGSNFTLKIRSTKLEDSAMYFCASRDPSSEQFFGPGTRLTVL.

The V call is TRBV6-5, the J call TRBJ2-1; D possibly uses TRBD1 or TRBD2 (6 bases each). Trimming took 7 bases from V and 10 from J, leaving 23 bases between them. This CDR3 region has 15 residues. CDR1 and CDR2 from the germline V gene are MNHEY and SVGAGI. As DNA, the CDR3 is TGTGCCAGCATGCCCTTAGGGGGGAGTATCGGGGAGCAGTTCTTC. Translated: CASMPLGGSIGEQFF.

This chain links TRBV12-5 with TRBJ2-5; 10 nucleotides match TRBD2. CDR3 length: 17 residues. Per germline, CDR1 LGHNT and CDR2 FRNRAP. The V and J ends lost 1 base and 1 base, in that order; junction bases with no gene match: 6. The CDR3 DNA reads as TGTGCTAGTGGTTTGGACGTTCTAGCGGGAGTCCAAGAGACCCAGTACTTC. It encodes CASGLDVLAGVQETQYF.

CDR3 amino acids: CASSLLGTSGTAYEQYF. For the CDR3, the DNA is TGTGCCAGCAGTTTATTGGGGACTAGCGGGACTGCGTACGAGCAGTACTTC. The chain recombines TRBV28 with TRBJ2-7, with 13 bases aligning to TRBD2. Germline lookup yields CDR1 MDHEN and CDR2 SYDVKM. Trimming removed 1 base from V and 4 bases from J; junction bases left unmatched: 7. The CDR3 covers 17 residues.

V usage is TRBV4-3 and J usage is TRBJ2-7; 7 nucleotides agree with TRBD2. The ends lost 0 bases at V and 1 base at J; junction bases unmatched: 3. CDR1 is LGHNA, CDR2 YSLEER, per germline. This CDR3 comprises 15 residues. The CDR3 DNA sequence: TGCGCCAGCAGCCAAGAGGCGGGACTATCCTACGAGCAGTACTTC. Translated, it gives CASSQEAGLSYEQYF.

The chain employs TRBV7-6 and TRBJ2-2; D gene unclear. Trimming pared 1 base from V and 1 base from J, leaving 7 bases between. Germline CDR1 SGHVS, CDR2 FNYEAQ. The CDR3 extends over 15 amino acids. CDR3 loop: CASSLDSRNTGELFF. CDR3 DNA sequence: TGTGCCAGCAGCTTAGACTCCAGGAACACCGGGGAGCTGTTTTTT.

The chain recombines TRBV4-3 with TRBJ2-1; D unresolved. The CDR3 runs 14 residues. Trimming took 0 bases from V and 7 from J, leaving 10 bases between them. Germline V gene lookup returns CDR1 LGHNA and CDR2 YSLEER. CDR3 protein: CASSQERLMNEQFF. The CDR3 bases are TGCGCCAGCAGCCAAGAGCGTTTAATGAATGAGCAGTTCTTC.

To note about this clone: Since a much larger clone is just one base distant, this may be a read error. Other DNA sequences within the sample encode an identical CDR3. V is TRBV7-9 and J is TRBJ2-2, with D possibly TRBD1 on 6 matching bases. V lost 3 bases to trimming and J lost 1 base, with 6 bases between them. The germline gives CDR1 SEHNR, CDR2 FQNEAQ (reference sequence). The CDR3 consists of 14 residues. The CDR3 DNA follows: TGTGCCAGCAGCTTGGGACAGAACACCGGGGAGCTGTTTTTT. Its translation: CASSLGQNTGELFF.

Of note for this clone: Within the sample, other DNA sequences also encode this same CDR3. V usage is TRBV9 and J usage is TRBJ2-5; 8 bases are a match to TRBD2. The CDR3 has 14 amino acids. V was pared by 0 bases and J by 5 bases, with 3 bases of the junction left unmatched. Germline-derived CDR1 and CDR2 are SGDLS and YYNGEE. CDR3 in DNA: TGTGCCAGCAGCGTAGCGCCTAGCGGGGAGACCCAGTACTTC. This encodes CASSVAPSGETQYF.

The chain carries TRBV19 and TRBJ1-2, with 8 positions matching TRBD1. Looked up from germline, CDR1 is LNHDA and CDR2 is SQIVND (reference sequence). Trimming at V came to 4 bases and at J to 6 bases, leaving 19 bases not matched to a gene. The CDR3 consists of 18 residues. The CDR3 DNA reads TGTGCCAGTAGTAGCCCGGGCGGCAGGGGGCGAAATAAGGATGGCTACACCTTC. This sequence encodes CASSSPGGRGRNKDGYTF.

This sequence joins TRBV5-1 and TRBJ2-1; a possible D gene is TRBD2 (6 bases). This CDR3 region has 16 residues. Trimming shortened V by 0 bases and J by 8 bases, and 18 bases separated the two germline ends. Looked up from germline, CDR1 is SGHRS and CDR2 is YFSETQ. CDR3 in amino acids: CASSLGSGFLGDEQFF. The CDR3 nucleotides are TGCGCCAGCAGCTTGGGTAGCGGTTTTCTTGGGGATGAGCAGTTCTTC.

The chain is built from TRBV18 and TRBJ2-3, with TRBD1 as a possible D gene (6 bases). V gave up 0 bases and J gave up 0 bases, with 10 bases separating them. This CDR3 region has 16 residues. CDR1 and CDR2 from the germline V gene are KGHSH and LQKENI. Here the CDR3 DNA reads TGTGCCAGCTCACCACCTACAGGGCGGAGCACAGATACGCAGTATTTT. Translation: CASSPPTGRSTDTQYF. Looking up the rest from reference TRBV18 and TRBJ2-3 gives the full variable domain: NAGVMQNPRHLVRRRGQEARLRCSPMKGHSHVYWYRQLPEEGLKFMVYLQKENIIDESGMPKERFSAEFPKEGPSILRIQQVVRGDSAAYFCASSPPTGRSTDTQYFGPGTRLTVL.